The next 30 T cell receptor beta chains were all read from a single sample in a study of beta chain features in type 1 diabetes. The isolated RNA, all of it, was reverse transcribed, so expressed TCRB transcripts were what got sequenced. Clones were read by immunoSEQ multiplex PCR, and TCRdb kept only the in-frame ones, dropping some. The data contain about 620,000 clones, around 16% of them singletons. Sequenced input: naive CD4+ T cells from blood. The receptors shown here come from a man between 18 and 35 years old in good health.

This chain links TRBV7-2 with TRBJ2-7; D could derive from TRBD1 or TRBD2 (5 bases each). From germline, CDR1 is SGHTA and CDR2 FQGNSA. Trimming left V 6 bases short and J 4 bases short, with 13 bases between. CDR3 length equals 13 residues. Here the CDR3 reads CASRSRDLYEQYF. Here the CDR3 DNA reads TGTGCCAGCAGAAGCCGGGACCTTTACGAGCAGTACTTC.

The chain links TRBV4-1 to TRBJ2-1, with D possibly TRBD2 on 5 matching bases. The germline V gene encodes CDR1 MGHRA and CDR2 YSYEKL. Deletions cut 2 bases from V and 7 bases from J, with 9 bases between. The CDR3 sequence is 13 residues long. The CDR3 reads CASSQTRGNEQFF. The CDR3 coding sequence is TGCGCCAGCAGCCAAACTCGCGGGAATGAGCAGTTCTTC.

A few counts support this clone. The chain employs TRBV9 and TRBJ2-3; D call uncertain. Germline V lookup: CDR1 SGDLS, CDR2 YYNGEE. CDR3 size: 15 residues. Trimming cost V 0 bases and J 2 bases, with 10 bases left between them. Here the CDR3 reads CASSVAPDYTDTQYF. CDR3 sequence (DNA): TGTGCCAGCAGCGTAGCGCCGGATTACACAGATACGCAGTATTTT.

This sequence joins TRBV19 and TRBJ1-6; tentatively, D is TRBD1 (5 bases). V was pared by 7 bases and J by 4 bases, with 8 bases between. This CDR3 is built from 13 residues. Per germline, CDR1 LNHDA and CDR2 SQIVND (reference sequence). CDR3 nucleotides: TGTGCCAGTATGGGACGGTATAATTCACCCCTCCACTTT. Translation gives CASMGRYNSPLHF.

The genes are TRBV30 and TRBJ1-2; D is possibly TRBD1 (5 bases). V shed 2 bases and J shed 7 bases, with 8 bases lying between them. Germline V gene sequence: CDR1 GTSNPN, CDR2 SVGIG (reference sequence). The CDR3 contains 11 residues. The CDR3 reads CAWSPGTGYTF. The CDR3 DNA reads TGTGCCTGGAGTCCAGGGACTGGCTACACCTTC.

This chain joins TRBV11-1 and TRBJ1-2, with a tentative D call TRBD1 (5 bases). This CDR3 has 13 amino acids. With 4 bases removed from V and 2 bases from J, the gap between germline ends came to 8 bases. Looked up from germline, CDR1 is SGHAT and CDR2 is FQDESV (reference sequence). The CDR3 protein is CASSWNRNYGYTF. The CDR3 region has the DNA TGTGCCAGCAGCTGGAACAGGAACTATGGCTACACCTTC.

This clone appeared a few times. The rearrangement uses TRBV10-3 and TRBJ2-5; D gene uncertain. Trimming removed 4 bases at V and 4 bases at J, with 7 bases between. The CDR3 extends over 12 amino acids. CDR1 ENHRY and CDR2 SYGVKD come from the germline V gene. CDR3 in DNA: TGTGCCATCAGTGCCCGGCGAGAGACCCAGTACTTC. As protein: CAISARRETQYF.

Only a few counts were recorded for this clone. The chain has TRBV5-4 and TRBJ2-5; a possible D gene is TRBD2 (6 bases). The ends were cut back, 6 bases at V and 4 bases at J, with 10 bases in the middle. The CDR3 contains 12 residues. The germline V gene has CDR1 SGHNT and CDR2 YYREEE (reference sequence). CDR3 protein: CASKGAGETQYF. CDR3 DNA sequence: TGTGCCAGCAAAGGAGCGGGAGAGACCCAGTACTTC.

V is TRBV5-1 and J is TRBJ2-7; a possible D gene is TRBD1 (6 bases). CDR3 length equals 13 residues. CDR1 and CDR2 from the germline V gene are SGHRS and YFSETQ. Trimming pared 8 bases from V and 3 bases from J, leaving 15 bases between. The CDR3, as DNA: TGCGCCAGTCAAGGGCAGGGGAACTACGAGCAGTACTTC. Protein sequence: CASQGQGNYEQYF.

J is TRBJ2-7 and V is TRBV9; TRBD2 matches at 11 bases. Germline values: CDR1 SGDLS, CDR2 YYNGEE. V was clipped by 0 bases and J by 0 bases; unmatched bases: 5. The CDR3 is 17 amino acids. CDR3 DNA sequence: TGTGCCAGCAGCGTAGACGGGGGACTAGCGGCCTCCTACGAGCAGTACTTC. Translating gives CASSVDGGLAASYEQYF.

The chain links TRBV5-1 to TRBJ1-4; TRBD1 matches at 7 bases. The germline CDR1 and CDR2 sequences are SGHRS and YFSETQ. The CDR3 length is 18 residues. The V and J ends lost 1 base and 0 bases, in that order; junction bases with no gene match: 9. The DNA of the CDR3 is TGCGCCAGCAGCTTGAATGCAGGGGGTATCGCAACTAATGAAAAACTGTTTTTT. This codes for CASSLNAGGIATNEKLFF.

This clone has more than one count but fewer than ten. J is TRBJ2-5 and V is TRBV23-1; either TRBD1 or TRBD2 may fit D (5 bases each). TRBV23-1 is identified as an open reading frame with a role that is uncertain. Trimming shortened V by 6 bases and J by 2 bases, and 19 bases separated the two germline ends. The CDR3 is made up of 16 amino acids. CDR3 DNA sequence: TGCGCCAGCAGCCTCTTTTGTGGGGGTGGGCAAGAGACCCAGTACTTC. It is translated as CASSLFCGGGQETQYF.

V gene TRBV6-5 combines with J gene TRBJ2-7, with TRBD1 matching over 9 bases. CDR3 length equals 13 residues. V shed 6 bases, J shed 2 bases, and the junction held 2 bases outside the gene matches. Per germline, CDR1 MNHEY and CDR2 SVGAGI. The CDR3 bases are TGTGCCAGCAGGGGGACAGGGACCTACGAGCAGTACTTC. Encoded protein: CASRGTGTYEQYF.

This clone was recorded a few times. This chain connects TRBV9 to TRBJ1-6; TRBD1 aligns across 8 bases. The germline V gene has CDR1 SGDLS and CDR2 YYNGEE. The V segment lost 3 bases and the J segment 10 bases; nucleotides outside the gene matches: 9. This CDR3 has 15 amino acids. The CDR3 sequence is CASSAGQGGDSPLHF. CDR3 DNA sequence: TGTGCCAGCAGCGCCGGACAGGGTGGGGACTCACCCCTCCACTTT.

This clone was picked up a small number of times. This sequence joins TRBV27 and TRBJ1-6; D call uncertain. CDR1 MNHEY and CDR2 SMNVEV come from the germline V gene (reference sequence). CDR3 length equals 15 residues. Trimming took off 4 bases at V and 7 bases at J, with 14 bases between the two ends. CDR3 loop: CASSSPDLGNSPLHF. CDR3 nucleotides: TGTGCCAGCAGTTCACCCGACTTGGGGAATTCACCCCTCCACTTT.

This clone came up a few times. The junction departs from the called germline gene at one end, perhaps through a read error. CDR3: CASSKAGRRGSEAFF. In DNA, the CDR3 is TGTGCCAGCAGTAAAGCTGGGAGGCGGGGGTCTGAAGCTTTCTTT. This chain connects TRBV2 to TRBJ1-1; D is possibly TRBD1 (5 bases). The length of the CDR3 is 15 residues. The germline V gene encodes CDR1 SNHLY and CDR2 FYNNEI.

V and J are TRBV19 and TRBJ1-3, with D possibly being TRBD1 (5 bases). V was clipped by 4 bases and J by 3 bases, with 10 bases between them. CDR1 and CDR2 from the germline V gene are LNHDA and SQIVND (reference sequence). CDR3 length: 14 residues. The DNA for the CDR3 is TGTGCCAGTAGTAGAGCGACAGATGGAAACACCATATATTTT. Translated, it gives CASSRATDGNTIYF.

Many counts were recorded for this clone. The chain is built from TRBV28 and TRBJ2-1; TRBD1 aligns across 7 bases. The CDR3 is 15 residues long. Trimming took 4 bases from V and 5 from J; bases not matched to a gene: 8. Germline values: CDR1 MDHEN, CDR2 SYDVKM. In DNA form, the CDR3 reads TGTGCCAGCAGTTCCCCGGGGACAGCGAACAATGAGCAGTTCTTC. This encodes CASSSPGTANNEQFF.

The chain carries TRBV4-3 and TRBJ2-7, with a tentative D call TRBD1 (5 bases). The CDR3 is 14 amino acids. The V gene lost 0 bases and the J gene lost 3 bases, with 9 bases spanning the gap. Germline values: CDR1 LGHNA, CDR2 YSLEER. As DNA, the CDR3 is TGCGCCAGCAGCCAAGATTGGACACTCTACGAGCAGTACTTC. Translated, it gives CASSQDWTLYEQYF.

This clone turned up a few times. V usage is TRBV6-5 and J usage is TRBJ2-1; D is ambiguous. This CDR3 has 16 residues. With 3 bases removed from V and 0 bases from J, the gap between germline ends came to 12 bases. Germline values: CDR1 MNHEY, CDR2 SVGAGI. CDR3 sequence (DNA): TGTGCCAGCAGTTATAACACAAGGAGCTCCTACAATGAGCAGTTCTTC. Encoded protein: CASSYNTRSSYNEQFF.

V and J are TRBV29-1 and TRBJ2-2; 11 bases agree with TRBD1. This CDR3 contains 14 residues. The V gene end was trimmed by 8 bases and the J gene end by 6 bases; junction bases not matched to a gene: 8. CDR1 is SQVTM and CDR2 is ANQGSEA in the germline V gene. The CDR3 loop is CSSWTGGSSGELFF. The CDR3 coding sequence is TGCAGCTCCTGGACAGGGGGCTCGTCCGGGGAGCTGTTTTTT.

V usage is TRBV7-2 and J usage is TRBJ2-3, with D perhaps given as TRBD1 or TRBD2 (5 bases each). CDR1 is SGHTA and CDR2 is FQGNSA in the germline V gene. Trimming removed 3 bases at V and 5 bases at J, with 12 bases between. The CDR3 covers 14 residues. DNA for the CDR3: TGTGCCAGCAGCTTCGAGGGGTTACAAGATACGCAGTATTTT. Its protein product is CASSFEGLQDTQYF.

This chain uses TRBV6-5 with TRBJ1-1, with 7 positions matching TRBD1. This CDR3 contains 13 residues. With V trimmed by 10 bases and J by 4 bases, 9 bases remained unmatched. Germline V gene data show CDR1 as MNHEY and CDR2 as SVGAGI. In nucleotides, the CDR3 is TGTGCCACCCGTCAGACAGGGCGCACTGAAGCTTTCTTT. It yields the protein CATRQTGRTEAFF.

The rearrangement links TRBV4-3 to TRBJ1-5; TRBD1 might be the D (5 bases). Trimming removed 4 bases at V and 0 bases at J, with 10 bases between. Germline CDR1 LGHNA, CDR2 YSLEER. The CDR3 has 15 residues. The chain's CDR3 is CASSREGSSNQPQHF. The CDR3 coding sequence is TGCGCCAGCAGCCGAGAGGGGAGTAGCAATCAGCCCCAGCATTTT.

In its sample, this clone was seen a few times. Other DNA variants within this sample encode the same CDR3. The J gene is TRBJ2-3, the V gene TRBV7-9; 7 bases map to TRBD2. Germline V gene data show CDR1 as SEHNR and CDR2 as FQNEAQ (reference sequence). J was trimmed by 1 base and V by 2 bases; bases with no gene match: 0. This CDR3 is built from 14 residues. The CDR3 DNA reads TGTGCCAGCAGCTTAAGCGGGGGCACAGATACGCAGTATTTT. Protein: CASSLSGGTDTQYF.

This chain joins TRBV27 and TRBJ2-1; D not resolved. The CDR3 has 15 residues. CDR1 is MNHEY and CDR2 is SMNVEV in the germline V gene (reference sequence). Trimming left V 8 bases short and J 9 bases short, with 23 bases between. The CDR3 nucleotides are TGTGCCAGCCGAAGGGTCGTATACGGGCTGATTGAGCAGTTCTTC. Translation gives CASRRVVYGLIEQFF.

In this sample, this clone turned up a few times. The rearrangement links TRBV2 to TRBJ2-5; a weak D match, TRBD2 (6 bases). This CDR3 contains 12 residues. Germline CDR1 and CDR2: SNHLY and FYNNEI. Trimming shortened V by 10 bases and J by 5 bases, and 14 bases separated the two germline ends. DNA for the CDR3: TGTGCCACCTGGAGGGTGGATGAGACCCAGTACTTC. Residues: CATWRVDETQYF.

This clone has a handful of counts. The chain recombines TRBV30 with TRBJ1-1; D is undetermined. Germline values: CDR1 GTSNPN, CDR2 SVGIG (reference sequence). CDR3 length: 14 amino acids. V lost 2 bases, J lost 3 bases, and 13 bases lay in between. The CDR3 DNA is TGTGCCTGGAGTATACGCCTCTCGGACACTGAAGCTTTCTTT. As protein: CAWSIRLSDTEAFF.

The chain joins TRBV28 to TRBJ1-1; D may be TRBD1 (6 bases). Trimming stripped 5 bases from V and 1 base from J, with 17 bases between. The CDR3 runs to 16 residues. Germline CDR1 and CDR2: MDHEN and SYDVKM. The CDR3 coding sequence is TGTGCCAGCAGTGCCGCATCATGGACAGCGAACACTGAAGCTTTCTTT. As protein: CASSAASWTANTEAFF.

This clone has just a few counts. V usage is TRBV7-2 and J usage is TRBJ1-2, with 9 bases matching TRBD1. Germline CDR1 and CDR2: SGHTA and FQGNSA. V trimming: 5 bases; J trimming: 7 bases; junction bases outside the gene matches: 8. The CDR3 contains 14 residues. Written as DNA, the CDR3 is TGTGCCAGCAGCCCCGGACAGGGGCTGGGTGGCTACACCTTC. Protein: CASSPGQGLGGYTF.